This entry lists 30 T cell receptor beta chains sequenced from one sample in a study of metastatic and nonmetastatic thyroid tumors. TCRdb reprocessed the PCR reads using MiXCR. The sample carries some 30,000 clones, 10% to 14% recorded once. Each patient came to thyroid surgery without any prior treatment (of any kind). Sample: blood. The receptors were gathered from a female donor with papillary thyroid cancer or a benign thyroid nodule (not recorded which). Some clones in this sample may be carry-over from other donors' samples.

This clone appeared many times. A read error may explain this, as a much larger clone is one base away. Other DNA variants within this sample encode the same CDR3. J is TRBJ1-3 and V is TRBV11-2; 9 positions agree with TRBD1. The CDR3 consists of 16 residues. Germline V gene lookup returns CDR1 SGHAT and CDR2 FQNNGV. CDR3 residues: CASSPTGTGTGNTIYF. In nucleotides, the CDR3 is TGTGCCAGCAGCCCTACAGGGACAGGGACTGGAAACACCATATACTTT. Full variable domain (rest looked up from reference TRBV11-2 and TRBJ1-3): EAGVAQSPRYKIIEKRQSVAFWCNPISGHATLYWYQQILGQGPKLLIQFQNNGVVDDSQLPKDRFSAERLKGVDSTLKIQPAKLEDSAVYLCASSPTGTGTGNTIYFGEGSWLTVV.

This clone was counted many times. The rearrangement links TRBV7-8 to TRBJ2-1, with TRBD2 matching 8 bases. The germline V gene encodes CDR1 SGHVS and CDR2 FQNEAQ. J gave up 12 bases and V 5 bases, and 6 bases lay outside the gene matches. This CDR3 has 12 residues. The CDR3 protein is CASSTLAGGQFF. For the CDR3, the DNA is TGTGCCAGCAGCACGCTAGCGGGTGGGCAGTTCTTC.

This clone counts as medium-sized. V is TRBV19 and J is TRBJ2-1; tentatively, D is TRBD2 (5 bases). CDR1 and CDR2 (germline): LNHDA, SQIVND (reference sequence). The CDR3 totals 13 residues. Trimming stripped 8 bases from V and 6 bases from J, with 14 bases between. CDR3 region: CASSHRGGNEQFF. The CDR3 DNA reads as TGTGCCAGTTCCCACCGAGGAGGCAATGAGCAGTTCTTC.

In this sample, this clone turned up many times. At one end the junction does not follow the germline gene, possibly because of a read error. This chain connects TRBV10-3 to TRBJ1-1; D unclear. The CDR3 extends over 14 amino acids. The germline gives CDR1 ENHRY, CDR2 SYGVKD. The CDR3 region is CAISRSNSNTEASF. CDR3 nucleotide sequence: TGTGCCATCTCTAGGTCAAACTCGAACACTGAAGCTTCCTTT.

This clone was seen ten or more times. The gene calls are TRBV25-1 and TRBJ2-2; D assignment may be TRBD1 or TRBD2 (7 bases each). This CDR3 is 13 amino acids long. Germline CDR1 and CDR2: MGHDK and SYGVNS. Trimming stripped 11 bases from V and 3 bases from J, with 13 bases between. CDR3 loop: CAVRGRDTGELFF. As DNA, the CDR3 is TGTGCCGTCAGGGGGAGGGACACCGGGGAGCTGTTTTTT.

This clone was recorded many times. The CDR3 DNA is TGTGCCAGCAGTCCACAGGGGGCGGGGACCCAGTACTTC. It encodes CASSPQGAGTQYF. The gene calls are TRBV28 and TRBJ2-5, with 9 bases matching TRBD1. Germline lookup yields CDR1 MDHEN and CDR2 SYDVKM. This CDR3 is 13 amino acids long. V dropped 5 bases and J dropped 7; count of bases not matched to a gene: 5.

This clone was seen many times. The rearrangement joins TRBV5-4 to TRBJ1-3, with D perhaps TRBD1 (5 bases). Trimming stripped 3 bases from V and 0 bases from J, with 7 bases between. This CDR3 comprises 14 residues. CDR1 is SGHNT, CDR2 YYREEE, per germline (reference sequence). CDR3 protein: CASSSGRSGNTIYF. CDR3 in DNA: TGTGCCAGCAGCTCGGGACGCTCTGGAAACACCATATATTTT.

This sequence joins TRBV20-1 and TRBJ2-6, with a tentative D call TRBD2 (5 bases). This CDR3 region has 15 residues. Germline V CDR1 and CDR2: DFQATT, SNEGSKA (reference sequence). Trimming pared 6 bases from V and 2 bases from J, leaving 14 bases between. The CDR3 loop is CSASGGITGANVLTF. The DNA of the CDR3 is TGCAGTGCCTCAGGAGGAATCACTGGGGCCAACGTCCTGACTTTC.

This clone was seen only a few times. The rearrangement uses TRBV6-5 and TRBJ2-5, with a weak D call TRBD2 (5 bases). There are 15 residues in the CDR3. The germline gives CDR1 MNHEY, CDR2 SVGAGI. Trimming took off 2 bases at V and 5 bases at J, with 15 bases between the two ends. CDR3 nucleotide sequence: TGTGCCAGCAGTTACCGCCTAGCTGGTGGGGAGACCCAGTACTTC. Amino acids: CASSYRLAGGETQYF.

The genes are TRBV28 and TRBJ2-2; TRBD2 aligns across 16 bases. The germline V gene has CDR1 MDHEN and CDR2 SYDVKM. The ends lost 8 bases at V and 4 bases at J; junction bases unmatched: 13. CDR3 size: 19 residues. The CDR3 DNA is TGTGCCAGCGGTTCGGCAGGGGGACTAGCGGGAGGGGTCACCGGGGAGCTGTTTTTT. This codes for CASGSAGGLAGGVTGELFF.

This clone has a count of ten or more. This rearrangement joins TRBV20-1 to TRBJ2-7; a weak D match, TRBD2 (6 bases). Trimming cost V 2 bases and J 0 bases, with 11 bases left between them. CDR3 length equals 14 residues. Germline CDR1 and CDR2: DFQATT and SNEGSKA (reference sequence). The CDR3 nucleotides are TGCAGTGCTAGATTAAGCGGGTCCTCCTACGAGCAGTACTTC. Encoded protein: CSARLSGSSYEQYF.

This clone was counted many times. The chain combines TRBV15 with TRBJ1-3, with D hard to call. Trimming shortened V by 1 base and J by 3 bases, and 7 bases separated the two germline ends. CDR3 length equals 14 residues. The germline V gene has CDR1 LNHNV and CDR2 YYDKDF (reference sequence). CDR3 in DNA: TGTGCCACCAGCAGAGGACCTCTTGGAAACACCATATATTTT. It translates to CATSRGPLGNTIYF.

This clone was observed at least ten times. This chain links TRBV3-1 with TRBJ2-3; 8 bases are a match to TRBD2. Germline trimming cut 5 bases from V and 1 base from J; bases unmatched to any gene: 5. CDR3 length: 15 residues. Germline V gene sequence: CDR1 LGHDT, CDR2 YNNKEL (reference sequence). Here the CDR3 DNA reads TGTGCCAGCAGCTCCCGGGAGGGGGGCACAGATACGCAGTATTTT. It translates to CASSSREGGTDTQYF.

This chain connects TRBV4-2 to TRBJ2-7; D possibly matches TRBD1 or TRBD2 (5 bases each). This CDR3 spans 14 amino acids. Germline lookup yields CDR1 LGHNA and CDR2 YNFKEQ. V was shortened by 4 bases and J by 4 bases, with 14 bases between the two germline ends. The CDR3 spells CASSPGLGDYEQYF. The CDR3 DNA reads as TGTGCCAGCAGCCCCGGCCTGGGGGATTACGAGCAGTACTTC.

This clone showed up many times. The rearrangement uses TRBV3-1 and TRBJ1-1; D gene uncertain. The germline V gene has CDR1 LGHDT and CDR2 YNNKEL (reference sequence). The V and J ends lost 2 bases and 2 bases respectively, with 6 bases between them. CDR3 length equals 13 residues. Written as DNA, the CDR3 is TGTGCCAGCAGCCAATGGATTAACACTGAAGCTTTCTTT. As protein: CASSQWINTEAFF.

This clone was observed a few times. The genes are TRBV27 and TRBJ2-2, with D tentatively TRBD2 (6 bases). The CDR3 length is 16 residues. Per the germline V gene, CDR1 is MNHEY and CDR2 is SMNVEV (reference sequence). Trimming cost V 6 bases and J 2 bases, with 16 bases left between them. In DNA form, the CDR3 reads TGTGCCAGCAGCCTTTCTAGCGCTTCCAACACCGGGGAGCTGTTTTTT. Translation: CASSLSSASNTGELFF.

This clone was picked up many times. The rearrangement uses TRBV24-1 and TRBJ2-2, with D possibly being TRBD1 (6 bases). Germline CDR1 KGHDR, CDR2 SFDVKD. V was trimmed by 4 bases and J by 1 base, leaving 9 bases between them. The CDR3 loop spans 15 amino acids. Here the CDR3 reads CATSDSRGNTGELFF. The CDR3 DNA reads TGTGCCACCAGTGACTCCAGGGGGAACACCGGGGAGCTGTTTTTT.

This rearrangement joins TRBV6-4 to TRBJ1-1; no reliable D call. Germline V gives CDR1 MRHNA, CDR2 SNTAGT. V gave up 6 bases and J gave up 1 base, with 9 bases separating them. The CDR3 loop spans 13 amino acids. CDR3 DNA sequence: TGTGCCAGCAGCACGGAGTGGAACACTGAAGCTTTCTTT. Protein product: CASSTEWNTEAFF.

The rearrangement uses TRBV6-1 and TRBJ1-1; D is perhaps TRBD1 (6 bases). V gave up 6 bases and J gave up 6 bases, with 17 bases separating them. The CDR3 extends over 14 amino acids. Germline assignment: CDR1 MNHNS and CDR2 SASEGT. For the CDR3, the DNA is TGTGCCAGCAGCGTTCGACAGGCTGAGTCTGAAGCTTTCTTT. This codes for CASSVRQAESEAFF.

This clone was detected many times. CDR3 amino acids: CASRKGGVSQPQHF. CDR3 coding DNA: TGTGCCAGCAGAAAAGGAGGGGTTAGTCAGCCCCAGCATTTT. The chain combines TRBV6-2 or TRBV6-3 with TRBJ1-5; perhaps TRBD1 as D (5 bases). The length of the CDR3 is 14 residues. The germline V gene has CDR1 MNHEY and CDR2 SVGEGT. V lost 6 bases, J lost 6 bases, and 15 bases lay in between.

For the CDR3, the DNA is TGCAGTGCCCACTTCGGCAATGAGCAGTTCTTC. Encoded protein: CSAHFGNEQFF. The V and J genes are TRBV20-1 and TRBJ2-1, with D unclear. Between the trimmed V and J ends, which lost 6 bases and 6 bases, there was a span of 9 bases. This CDR3 has 11 amino acids. The germline V gene has CDR1 DFQATT and CDR2 SNEGSKA (reference sequence).

Only a few counts were recorded for this clone. Just one base apart from a much larger clone, this may be a read error. The sample has other DNA sequences that encode this CDR3 too. The CDR3 region has the DNA TGTGCCAGCTCACCACCCGACTTAGAGGGGGAAAAACTGTTTTTT. Encoded protein: CASSPPDLEGEKLFF. The V and J genes are TRBV18 and TRBJ1-4; maybe TRBD1 (5 bases). Germline loops: CDR1 KGHSH, CDR2 LQKENI. The V and J ends lost 0 bases and 8 bases respectively, with 13 bases between them. This CDR3 comprises 15 residues.

This clone was seen repeatedly, ten times or more. The DNA for the CDR3 is TGTGCCAGCAGTGACAGCGCCGGGGAATCAAGTGATACGCAGTATTTT. Amino acid sequence: CASSDSAGESSDTQYF. The chain uses TRBV6-4 and TRBJ2-3; tentatively, D is TRBD2 (5 bases). The CDR3 contains 16 residues. Trimming stripped 2 bases from V and 6 bases from J, with 18 bases between. Germline V gene sequence: CDR1 MRHNA, CDR2 SNTAGT.

At least ten counts were recorded for this clone. The chain recombines TRBV5-6 with TRBJ2-7, with D tentatively TRBD2 (6 bases). With 3 bases removed from V and 4 bases from J, the gap between germline ends came to 11 bases. Germline CDR1 is SGHDT and CDR2 is YYEEEE. This CDR3 is built from 13 residues. CDR3 nucleotide sequence: TGTGCCAGCAGCTGGGGGGAAGGGTACGAGCAGTACTTC. It yields the protein CASSWGEGYEQYF.

This clone was observed at least ten times. The chain combines TRBV5-1 with TRBJ2-2, with D possibly TRBD1 on 5 matching bases. The CDR3 covers 14 residues. The V and J ends lost 5 bases and 6 bases respectively, with 14 bases between them. The germline V gene has CDR1 SGHRS and CDR2 YFSETQ. The CDR3 loop reads CASRRQGSPGELFF. The CDR3 region has the DNA TGCGCCAGCAGACGCCAGGGATCCCCCGGGGAGCTGTTTTTT.

CDR3 residues: CAIDPGNSPLHF. DNA for the CDR3: TGTGCCATCGACCCAGGGAATTCACCCCTCCACTTT. The chain has TRBV28 and TRBJ1-6, with D maybe TRBD1 (5 bases). Germline CDR1 is MDHEN and CDR2 is SYDVKM. The CDR3 spans 12 residues. V was pared by 10 bases and J by 7 bases, with 11 bases between.

This clone was recorded at least ten times. An end of the junction differs from the germline gene, which may be a read error. V usage is TRBV18 and J usage is TRBJ2-3, with 9 bases that match TRBD1. Germline V lookup: CDR1 KGHSH, CDR2 LQKENI. This CDR3 has 14 residues. CDR3 amino acids: CAGSLGQGSDTQYF. The CDR3 DNA sequence: TGTGCCGGCTCACTGGGACAGGGAAGTGATACGCAGTATTTT.

Of note for this clone: This clone may be a read error of a much larger clone one base away. This chain uses TRBV5-6 with TRBJ1-2; D gene unclear. The germline CDR1 and CDR2 sequences are SGHDT and YYEEEE. V lost 1 base to trimming and J lost 2 bases, with 9 bases between them. The CDR3 is 14 residues long. In DNA form, the CDR3 reads TGTGCCAGCAGCTTGTGGCGGCCAAACTATGGCTACACCTTC. Amino acids: CASSLWRPNYGYTF.

This clone appeared many times. This may arise from a read error, as a much more abundant clone is one base away. Other DNA sequences in the same sample also yield this CDR3. The chain uses TRBV12-5 and TRBJ2-1; D gene uncertain. Germline V lookup: CDR1 LGHNT, CDR2 FRNRAP. CDR3 length equals 16 residues. V lost 0 bases, J lost 6 bases, and 15 bases lay in between. The chain's CDR3 is CASGLVPDPESNEQFF. The CDR3 nucleotides are TGTGCTAGTGGTTTGGTACCGGACCCCGAGAGCAATGAGCAGTTCTTC.

This clone was seen a handful of times. One end of the junction is discordant with germline, which a read error may explain. The genes are TRBV6-1 and TRBJ2-7; TRBD2 matches at 7 bases. The CDR3 contains 14 residues. Germline CDR1 is MNHNS and CDR2 is SASEGT. The CDR3 loop is CASSVVLAKYGQYF. DNA for the CDR3: TGTGCCAGCAGTGTCGTACTAGCGAAGTACGGGCAGTACTTC.